This T cell receptor (beta chain) was identified during a study of T cell responses to AZD1222 COVID-19 vaccine. Study-wide results and limits: Vaccine-related CD4 TCRs covered spike, predominating at 160-218 and 743-854. Nearly half of the spike-specific TCRs reportedly recognize variant regions that carry no mutations.

With regard to this clone: Its antigen remains unknown.

CDR3 length: 16 amino acids. CDR1 is MNHNY and CDR2 is SVGAGI in the germline V gene (reference sequence). V was pared by 5 bases and J by 9 bases, with 11 bases of the junction left unmatched. Data came from immunoSEQ multiplex PCR; TCRdb stores just in-frame clones and leaves some out. The table shows around 150,000 clones, with roughly 90% occurring only once. The specimen was peripheral blood, collected 28 days after the second AZD1222 dose. The rearrangement links TRBV6-6 to TRBJ1-6; 9 bases line up with TRBD1. The sequence was obtained from an adult who received the AZD1222 COVID-19 vaccine. CDR3 DNA sequence: TGTGCCAGCAGTCTAATAGCGGGACAGGGAGGTTCACCCCTCCACTTT. This translates into CASSLIAGQGGSPLHF.